This T cell receptor beta chain was sequenced in a study of technical replicates of blood from several donors. Germline loops: CDR1 PRHDT, CDR2 FYEKMQ (reference sequence). The CDR3 is 13 residues long. Trimming pared 0 bases from V and 3 bases from J, leaving 6 bases between. Sequenced by immunoSEQ multiplex PCR; TCRdb stores in-frame clones only, minus some. The table includes around 76,000 clones, approximately 98% detected once. This clonotype originated in a human donor in good health. The J gene is TRBJ2-7, the V gene TRBV13; a possible D gene is TRBD1 (5 bases). Sample: T cells isolated from PBMCs. CDR3 nucleotides: TGTGCCAGCAGCTTAGGGACAGTCTACGAGCAGTACTTC. Translating it yields CASSLGTVYEQYF.